Below are 21 T cell receptor beta chains sequenced from a single sample in a study of OX40 agonist ivuxolimab in advanced cancers. Only in-frame clones appear in the TCRdb table, and some are missing; sequencing was by immunoSEQ multiplex PCR. The sample carries about 76,000 clones, approximately 85% recorded once. This sample comprised CD4+ or CD8+ T cells sorted from blood, obtained in a trial of the OX40 agonist ivuxolimab. These receptors all come from an adult with an advanced solid tumor such as melanoma, head and neck, liver or kidney cancer.

This clone was found a few times. V is TRBV7-9 and J is TRBJ2-7; 8 positions agree with TRBD2. The germline V gene encodes CDR1 SEHNR and CDR2 FQNEAQ (reference sequence). The CDR3 spans 12 residues. V dropped 4 bases and J dropped 6; count of bases not matched to a gene: 2. The CDR3 protein is CASSYLAGEQYF. CDR3 nucleotides: TGTGCCAGCAGCTATCTAGCGGGCGAGCAGTACTTC.

The chain couples TRBV9 to TRBJ2-1; possibly TRBD1 or TRBD2 for D (6 bases each). Germline V gene lookup returns CDR1 SGDLS and CDR2 YYNGEE. The CDR3 is made up of 15 amino acids. V lost 0 bases to trimming and J lost 5 bases, with 12 bases between them. CDR3 nucleotide sequence: TGTGCCAGCAGCGTAGCGGGGGCCTATAACAATGAGCAGTTCTTC. It specifies CASSVAGAYNNEQFF.

The chain couples TRBV29-1 to TRBJ1-4; no clear D gene. Trimming cost V 7 bases and J 0 bases, with 9 bases left between them. From germline, CDR1 is SQVTM and CDR2 ANQGSEA. The CDR3 totals 13 residues. CDR3 region: CSASGATNEKLFF. Here the CDR3 DNA reads TGCAGCGCCAGTGGGGCAACTAATGAAAAACTGTTTTTT.

The rearrangement uses TRBV7-8 and TRBJ2-1; 7 bases align to TRBD2. The CDR3 totals 16 residues. The junction had 11 bases not matched to a gene; V was cut back by 5 bases and J by 4 bases. In germline, CDR1 is SGHVS, CDR2 FQNEAQ. CDR3 DNA sequence: TGTGCCAGCAGCCTCGAAGTAGCGGGTTCATACAATGAGCAGTTCTTC. As protein: CASSLEVAGSYNEQFF. Drawing the rest from reference TRBV7-8 and TRBJ2-1, the complete variable domain is GAGVSQSPRYKVAKRGQDVALRCDPISGHVSLFWYQQALGQGPEFLTYFQNEAQLDKSGLPSDRFFAERPEGSVSTLKIQRTQQEDSAVYLCASSLEVAGSYNEQFFGPGTRLTVL.

The chain employs TRBV10-3 and TRBJ2-1, with 13 positions matching TRBD2. Germline CDR1 ENHRY, CDR2 SYGVKD. The V gene end was trimmed by 2 bases and the J gene end by 6 bases; junction bases not matched to a gene: 13. The CDR3 has 19 amino acids. CDR3 coding DNA: TGTGCCATCAGTGAGACAGCTACTAGCGGGGGGGCCGTTGGCAATGAGCAGTTCTTC. This encodes CAISETATSGGAVGNEQFF.

The J gene is TRBJ2-7, the V gene TRBV27, with 7 bases lining up with TRBD1. Germline V gene sequence: CDR1 MNHEY, CDR2 SMNVEV (reference sequence). Trimming took 8 bases from V and 6 from J; bases not matched to a gene: 7. This CDR3 region has 12 residues. CDR3 protein: CASGRQGLEQYF. The CDR3 nucleotides are TGTGCCAGCGGTCGACAGGGTCTCGAGCAGTACTTC.

The gene calls are TRBV5-1 and TRBJ2-7, with TRBD1 matching 10 bases. The CDR3 has 16 residues. The ends lost 0 bases at V and 0 bases at J; junction bases unmatched: 3. Germline-derived CDR1 and CDR2 are SGHRS and YFSETQ. The CDR3 nucleotides read TGCGCCAGCAGCTTGGATGGGACAGGGGCCTCCTACGAGCAGTACTTC. It encodes CASSLDGTGASYEQYF.

The J gene is TRBJ1-6, the V gene TRBV5-1; D call uncertain. The CDR3 is 14 residues long. The V end lost 3 bases, the J end lost 10 bases, and 14 bases lay between the germline ends. Germline V gives CDR1 SGHRS, CDR2 YFSETQ. CDR3 sequence reads: CASSSSGVKSPLHF. The CDR3 DNA follows: TGCGCCAGCAGCTCGAGCGGGGTGAAATCACCCCTCCACTTT.

This sequence joins TRBV7-2 and TRBJ2-7; maybe TRBD2 (7 bases). This CDR3 has 13 amino acids. CDR1 SGHTA and CDR2 FQGNSA come from the germline V gene. With 5 bases removed from V and 4 bases from J, the gap between germline ends came to 12 bases. CDR3 nucleotides: TGTGCCAGCAGCCCAAAGGGGGGGTACGAGCAGTACTTC. Its translation is CASSPKGGYEQYF.

The gene calls are TRBV19 and TRBJ1-5; no firm D call. The CDR3 covers 13 residues. The ends were cut back, 3 bases at V and 4 bases at J, with 7 bases in the middle. Germline V gene data show CDR1 as LNHDA and CDR2 as SQIVND (reference sequence). DNA for the CDR3: TGTGCCAGTAGTATTCCCAATAATCAGCCCCAGCATTTT. Translating it yields CASSIPNNQPQHF.

The V gene is TRBV30, the J gene TRBJ1-6; weak D call: TRBD1 (5 bases). V lost 5 bases and J 8 bases, leaving 13 bases between the germline ends. The length of the CDR3 is 13 residues. Germline CDR1 is GTSNPN and CDR2 is SVGIG (reference sequence). CDR3 sequence: CAWGRGSYSPLHF. The DNA for the CDR3 is TGTGCCTGGGGTAGGGGTTCCTATTCACCCCTCCACTTT.

J is TRBJ1-5 and V is TRBV19; D is uncertain. Germline V CDR1 and CDR2: LNHDA, SQIVND (reference sequence). The CDR3 has 12 residues. V lost 7 bases and J lost 6, with 10 bases in between. CDR3 nucleotides: TGTGCCAGTACGGAAAAAGGTCAGCCCCAGCATTTT. It codes for CASTEKGQPQHF.

V and J are TRBV7-2 and TRBJ1-2; 7 bases fit TRBD1. This CDR3 has 13 amino acids. The V segment lost 4 bases and the J segment 8 bases; nucleotides outside the gene matches: 7. In germline, CDR1 is SGHTA, CDR2 FQGNSA. CDR3 in DNA: TGTGCCAGCAGCTGGGGACAGTTGGGCGGCTACACCTTC. This gives the protein CASSWGQLGGYTF.

This rearrangement joins TRBV10-2 to TRBJ2-7, with 7 bases matching TRBD2. Germline loops: CDR1 WSHSY, CDR2 SAAADI. The length of the CDR3 is 13 residues. Trimming took 6 bases from V and 3 from J; bases not matched to a gene: 5. CDR3 in amino acids: CASRPGLHYEQYF. The CDR3 nucleotides read TGCGCCAGCAGGCCGGGACTACACTACGAGCAGTACTTC.

The chain combines TRBV9 with TRBJ2-1; no clear D gene. The CDR3 consists of 13 residues. Germline V lookup: CDR1 SGDLS, CDR2 YYNGEE. The V gene lost 1 base and the J gene lost 9 bases, with 11 bases spanning the gap. CDR3 sequence (DNA): TGTGCCAGCAGCGTATTGACCAGTGGTGAGCAGTTCTTC. Its translation is CASSVLTSGEQFF. Full variable domain (missing parts from reference TRBV9 and TRBJ2-1): DSGVTQTPKHLITATGQRVTLRCSPRSGDLSVYWYQQSLDQGLQFLIQYYNGEERAKGNILERFSAQQFPDLHSELNLSSLELGDSALYFCASSVLTSGEQFFGPGTRLTVL.

V gene TRBV7-2 combines with J gene TRBJ2-7; no clear D gene. V lost 3 bases to trimming and J lost 1 base, with 22 bases between them. Germline V gene data show CDR1 as SGHTA and CDR2 as FQGNSA. This CDR3 comprises 18 residues. CDR3 DNA: TGTGCCAGCAGCTTCTCTATCTCGGGTAGGGCTCAGTCCTACGAGCAGTACTTC. Amino acids: CASSFSISGRAQSYEQYF.

The chain couples TRBV6-4 to TRBJ2-1; TRBD2 is a possible D gene (5 bases). Germline lookup yields CDR1 MRHNA and CDR2 SNTAGT. This CDR3 region has 14 residues. V lost 4 bases to trimming and J lost 9 bases, with 16 bases between them. DNA of the CDR3: TGTGCCAGCAGTGTTAACGGGGAAAGTCCTGAGCAGTTCTTC. Its translation: CASSVNGESPEQFF.

The chain has TRBV7-9 and TRBJ1-2; TRBD1 matches at 7 bases. V trimming: 6 bases; J trimming: 3 bases; junction bases outside the gene matches: 13. This CDR3 is built from 16 residues. Germline V lookup: CDR1 SEHNR, CDR2 FQNEAQ (reference sequence). CDR3 loop: CASSSYRGGFDYGYTF. CDR3 nucleotides: TGTGCCAGCAGTTCTTACAGGGGTGGGTTTGACTATGGCTACACCTTC.

The V gene is TRBV12-2, the J gene TRBJ1-1; the table gives TRBD1 as D, unverified against the DNA. TRBV12-2 is noted as a pseudogene. The CDR3 has 13 amino acids. The chain's CDR3 is CASRLGGQGEAFF. The CDR3 DNA reads TGTGCAAGTCGCTTAGGGGGACAGGGTGAAGCTTTCTTT.

The chain has TRBV7-2 and TRBJ1-1; perhaps TRBD1 as D (6 bases). V gave up 4 bases and J gave up 5 bases, with 14 bases separating them. The CDR3 has 14 residues. Germline CDR1 reads SGHTA; CDR2 reads FQGNSA. The CDR3 loop reads CASSSPSRGTEAFF. The CDR3 nucleotides read TGTGCCAGCAGCTCGCCCTCAAGGGGGACTGAAGCTTTCTTT.

The rearrangement joins TRBV27 to TRBJ1-3; a possible D gene is TRBD1 (6 bases). CDR1 MNHEY and CDR2 SMNVEV come from the germline V gene (reference sequence). The CDR3 has 14 residues. Trimming removed 3 bases at V and 2 bases at J, with 8 bases between. The CDR3 coding sequence is TGTGCCAGCAGTTTGGGGGGGCCTGGAAACACCATATATTTT. It specifies CASSLGGPGNTIYF.